This entry lists 3 T cell receptor beta chains sequenced from one sample in a study of tumor and adjacent non-tumor tissue in lung cancer. RNA was extracted from bulk tissue without any cell sorting. TCRbeta libraries were built with three rounds of nested PCR, modified from ARM-PCR. TCRdb re-derived calls from the multiplex PCR reads in MiXCR, one entry per CDR3 protein. The sample has 200,000 to 250,000 distinct CDR3 sequences, 71% seen once; the top ten hold about 23%. The specimen sequenced was lung tumor tissue. These receptors were taken from a man aged 60-69 years with non-small cell lung cancer.

This clonotype occurred many times. The chain combines TRBV5-1 with TRBJ2-2; D unclear. The CDR3 runs to 15 residues. Germline CDR1 and CDR2: SGHRS and YFSETQ. Trimming left V 2 bases short and J 4 bases short, with 12 bases between. CDR3 protein: CASSFGSSGTGELFF. The DNA of the CDR3 is TGCGCCAGCAGCTTCGGGTCCTCTGGCACCGGGGAGCTGTTTTTT.

Turning to this clonotype: No DNA is shown, since the ends of the CDR3 on it are uncertain; the CDR3 is the one TCRdb lists. This chain links TRBV6-6 with TRBJ2-1. Germline CDR1 is MNHNY and CDR2 is SVGAGI (reference sequence). The CDR3 contains 16 residues when both ends are counted. CDR3: CASSSSTQTSYNEEFF.

This clonotype was seen ten or more times. The V and J genes are TRBV29-1 and TRBJ1-2; 9 bases match TRBD1. CDR3 size: 16 residues. Germline CDR1 and CDR2: SQVTM and ANQGSEA. After removal of 3 bases from V and 4 bases from J, the junction contained 12 bases not matched to a gene. CDR3 region: CSVDRGTGSFIYGYTF. DNA for the CDR3: TGCAGCGTTGATCGGGGGACAGGGAGCTTTATCTATGGCTACACCTTC.